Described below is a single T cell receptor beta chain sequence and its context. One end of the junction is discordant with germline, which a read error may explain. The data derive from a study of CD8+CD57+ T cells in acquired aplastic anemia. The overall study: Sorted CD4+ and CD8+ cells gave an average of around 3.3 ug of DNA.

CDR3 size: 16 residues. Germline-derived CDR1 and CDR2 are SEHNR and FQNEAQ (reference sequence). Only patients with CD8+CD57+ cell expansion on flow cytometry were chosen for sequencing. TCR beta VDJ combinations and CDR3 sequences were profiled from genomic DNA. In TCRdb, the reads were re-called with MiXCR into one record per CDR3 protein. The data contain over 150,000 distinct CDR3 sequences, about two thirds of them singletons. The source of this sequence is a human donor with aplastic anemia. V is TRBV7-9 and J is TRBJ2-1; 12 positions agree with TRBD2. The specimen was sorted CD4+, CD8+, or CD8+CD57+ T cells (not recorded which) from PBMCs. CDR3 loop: CASSRPLAGGGNEQFF. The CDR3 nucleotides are TGCGCCAGCAGCCGTCCCCTAGCGGGAGGGGGAAATGAGCAGTTCTTC.